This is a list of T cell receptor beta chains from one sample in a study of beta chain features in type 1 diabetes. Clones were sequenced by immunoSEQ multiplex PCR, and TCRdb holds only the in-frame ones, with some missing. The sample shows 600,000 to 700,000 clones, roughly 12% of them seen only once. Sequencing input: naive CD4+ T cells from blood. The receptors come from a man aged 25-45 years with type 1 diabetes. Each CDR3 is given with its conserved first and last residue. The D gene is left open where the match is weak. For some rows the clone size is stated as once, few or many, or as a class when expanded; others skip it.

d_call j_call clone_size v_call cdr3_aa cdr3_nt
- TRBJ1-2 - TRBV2 CASTSVGHGYTF TGTGCCAGCACCTCGGTAGGTCATGGCTACACCTTC
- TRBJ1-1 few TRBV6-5 CASQGASEAFF TGTGCCAGCCAGGGAGCTTCTGAAGCTTTCTTT
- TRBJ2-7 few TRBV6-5 CASSPRTPSYEQYF TGTGCCAGCAGTCCGCGGACACCTTCCTACGAGCAGTACTTC
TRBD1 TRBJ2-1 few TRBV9 CASSVSGTGGLNEQFF TGTGCCAGCAGCGTCTCCGGGACAGGGGGCCTCAATGAGCAGTTCTTC
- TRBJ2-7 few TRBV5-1 CASSSQTNIYEQYF TGCGCCAGCAGCTCTCAAACCAACATTTACGAGCAGTACTTC
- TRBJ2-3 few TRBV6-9 CASSRSGSSF TGTGCCAGCAGCCGATCGGGGTCCTCTTTT
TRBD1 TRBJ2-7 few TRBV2 CASGQGAREQYF TGTGCCAGCGGACAGGGGGCGCGGGAGCAGTACTTC
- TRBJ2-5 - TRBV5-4 CASSLEAGELQETQYF TGTGCCAGCAGCTTGGAGGCCGGAGAACTACAAGAGACCCAGTACTTC
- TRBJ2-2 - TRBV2 CASSEGQLNTGELFF TGTGCCAGCAGTGAAGGACAACTAAACACCGGGGAGCTGTTTTTT
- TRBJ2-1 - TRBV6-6 CASISLGPEQFF TGTGCCAGCATTAGTCTCGGACCAGAGCAGTTCTTC
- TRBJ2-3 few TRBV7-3 CASSLNTDTDTQYF TGTGCCAGCAGCTTAAATACGGACACAGATACGCAGTATTTT
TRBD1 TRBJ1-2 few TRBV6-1 CASSEHRGYGYTF TGTGCCAGCAGCGAACACAGGGGCTATGGCTACACCTTC
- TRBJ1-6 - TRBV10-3 CAISESNSFSYNSPLHF TGTGCCATCAGTGAGTCGAACAGTTTCTCCTATAATTCACCCCTCCACTTT
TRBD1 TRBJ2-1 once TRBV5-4 CASSRLTGGNEQFF TGTGCCAGCAGCCGCCTGACAGGGGGCAATGAGCAGTTCTTC
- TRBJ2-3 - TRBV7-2 CASSPPGDTQYF TGTGCCAGCAGCCCACCGGGGGATACGCAGTATTTT
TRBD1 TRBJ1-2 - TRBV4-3 CASSQDKDRHYGYTF TGCGCCAGCAGCCAAGATAAGGACAGGCACTATGGCTACACCTTC
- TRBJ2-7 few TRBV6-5 CASSYSMSRGYYEQYF TGTGCCAGCAGTTACTCGATGTCTAGGGGATACTACGAGCAGTACTTC
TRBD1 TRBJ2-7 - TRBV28 CASGKGGQFNEQYF TGTGCCAGCGGTAAAGGGGGCCAGTTCAACGAGCAGTACTTC
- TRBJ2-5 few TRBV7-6 CASSLRTQETQYF TGTGCCAGCAGCTTAAGGACCCAAGAGACCCAGTACTTC
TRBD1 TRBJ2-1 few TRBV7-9 CASSLVDRGYNEQFF TGTGCCAGCAGCTTAGTGGACAGGGGGTATAATGAGCAGTTCTTC
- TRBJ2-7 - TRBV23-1 CASTCTARLSPGDEQYF TGCGCCAGCACATGTACAGCACGATTAAGCCCGGGGGACGAGCAGTACTTC
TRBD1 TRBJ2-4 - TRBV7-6 CASSLERTGNIQYF TGTGCCAGCAGCTTGGAAAGGACAGGGAACATTCAGTACTTC
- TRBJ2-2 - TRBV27 CASHRGNTGELFF TGTGCCAGTCACCGGGGGAACACCGGGGAGCTGTTTTTT
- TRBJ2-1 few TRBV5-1 CASSLDGKKQFF TGCGCCAGCAGCTTGGATGGCAAAAAGCAGTTCTTC
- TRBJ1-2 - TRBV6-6 CASRARARDYGYTF TGTGCCAGCAGGGCAAGGGCCAGGGACTATGGCTACACCTTC
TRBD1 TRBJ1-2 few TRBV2 CASSGDRGSYGYTF TGTGCCAGCAGCGGGGACAGGGGAAGCTATGGCTACACCTTC
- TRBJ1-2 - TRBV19 CASSIGTANYGYTF TGTGCCAGTAGTATAGGGACAGCGAACTATGGCTACACCTTC
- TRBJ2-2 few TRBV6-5 CASSYSGTNTGELFF TGTGCCAGCAGTTACTCAGGGACGAACACCGGGGAGCTGTTTTTT
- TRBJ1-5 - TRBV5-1 CASSLGPNQPQHF TGCGCCAGCAGCTTGGGGCCAAATCAGCCCCAGCATTTT
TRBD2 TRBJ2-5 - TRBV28 CASSSVAGAQETQYF TGTGCCAGCAGTTCCGTAGCGGGGGCCCAAGAGACCCAGTACTTC